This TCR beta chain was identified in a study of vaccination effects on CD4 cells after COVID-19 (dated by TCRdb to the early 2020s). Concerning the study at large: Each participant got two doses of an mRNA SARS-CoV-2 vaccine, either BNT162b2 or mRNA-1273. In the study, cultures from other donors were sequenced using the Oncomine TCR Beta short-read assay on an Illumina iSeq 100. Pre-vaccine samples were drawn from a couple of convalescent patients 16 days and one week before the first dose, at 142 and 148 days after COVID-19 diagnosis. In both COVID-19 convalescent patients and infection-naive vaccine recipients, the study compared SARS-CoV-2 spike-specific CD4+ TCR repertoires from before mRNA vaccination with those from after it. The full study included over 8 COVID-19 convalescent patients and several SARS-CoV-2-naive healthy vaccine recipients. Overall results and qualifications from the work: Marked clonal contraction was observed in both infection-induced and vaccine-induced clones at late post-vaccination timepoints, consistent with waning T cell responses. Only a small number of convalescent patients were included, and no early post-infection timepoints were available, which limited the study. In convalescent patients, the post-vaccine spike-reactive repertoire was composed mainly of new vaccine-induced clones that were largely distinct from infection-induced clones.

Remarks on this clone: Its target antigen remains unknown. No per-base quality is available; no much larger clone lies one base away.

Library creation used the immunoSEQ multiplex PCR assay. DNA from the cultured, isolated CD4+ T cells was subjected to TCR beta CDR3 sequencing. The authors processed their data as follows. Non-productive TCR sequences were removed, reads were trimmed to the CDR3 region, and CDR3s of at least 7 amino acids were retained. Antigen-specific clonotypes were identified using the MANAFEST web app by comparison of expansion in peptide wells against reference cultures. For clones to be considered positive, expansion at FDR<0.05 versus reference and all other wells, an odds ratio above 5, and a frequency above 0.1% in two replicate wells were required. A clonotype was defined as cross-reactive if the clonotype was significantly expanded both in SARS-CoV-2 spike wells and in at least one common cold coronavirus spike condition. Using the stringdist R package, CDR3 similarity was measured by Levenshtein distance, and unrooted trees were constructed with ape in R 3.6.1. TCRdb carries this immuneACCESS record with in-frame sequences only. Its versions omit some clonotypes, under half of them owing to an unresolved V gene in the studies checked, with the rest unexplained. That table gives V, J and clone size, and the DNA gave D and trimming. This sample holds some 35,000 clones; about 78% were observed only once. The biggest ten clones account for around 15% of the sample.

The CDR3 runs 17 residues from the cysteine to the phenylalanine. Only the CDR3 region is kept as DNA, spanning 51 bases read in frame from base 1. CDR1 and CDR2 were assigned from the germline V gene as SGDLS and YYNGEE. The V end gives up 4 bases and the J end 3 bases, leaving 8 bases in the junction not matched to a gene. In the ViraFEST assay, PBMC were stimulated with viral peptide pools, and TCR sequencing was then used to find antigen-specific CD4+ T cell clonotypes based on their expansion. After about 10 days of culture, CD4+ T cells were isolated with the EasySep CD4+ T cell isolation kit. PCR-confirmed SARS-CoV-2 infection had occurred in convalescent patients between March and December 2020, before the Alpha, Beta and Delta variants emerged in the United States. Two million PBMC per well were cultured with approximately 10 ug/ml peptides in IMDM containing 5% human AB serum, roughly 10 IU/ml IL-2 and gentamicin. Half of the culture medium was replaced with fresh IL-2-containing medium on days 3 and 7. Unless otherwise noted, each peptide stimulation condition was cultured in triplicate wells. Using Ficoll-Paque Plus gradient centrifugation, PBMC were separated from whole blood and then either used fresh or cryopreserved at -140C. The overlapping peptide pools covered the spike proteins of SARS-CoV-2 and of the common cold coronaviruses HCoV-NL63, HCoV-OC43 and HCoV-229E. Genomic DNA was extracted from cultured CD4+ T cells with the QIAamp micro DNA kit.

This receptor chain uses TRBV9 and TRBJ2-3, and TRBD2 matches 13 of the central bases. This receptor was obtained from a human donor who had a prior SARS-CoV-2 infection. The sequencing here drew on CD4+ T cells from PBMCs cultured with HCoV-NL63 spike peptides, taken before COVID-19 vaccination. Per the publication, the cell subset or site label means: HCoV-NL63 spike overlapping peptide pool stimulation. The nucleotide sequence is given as TGTGCCAGCAGCCCCACTCCGGGACTAGCGGGAACAGATACGCAGTATTTT. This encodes CASSPTPGLAGTDTQYF.